Shown below are 8 T cell receptor beta chains from a single sample sequenced in a study of T-cell reconstitution after alpha-beta-depleted transplantation in children. Using unique molecular identifiers, the investigators prepared the TCRbeta library. TCRdb re-called the PCR reads with MiXCR, one entry per CDR3 protein. Altogether approximately 340,000 distinct CDR3 sequences are present, 9% to 12% being singletons, with the ten largest covering 2% to 3%. The starting material was PBMCs from the stem cell graft donor, obtained from the stem cell graft. The receptor set was obtained from a human donor who donated a stem cell graft to a child with acute lymphoblastic leukemia.

The table lists this clonotype with a few counts. V usage is TRBV6-5 and J usage is TRBJ1-5; D possibly corresponds to TRBD1 (5 bases). Germline V gives CDR1 MNHEY, CDR2 SVGAGI. This CDR3 is built from 17 residues. V was pared by 4 bases and J by 5 bases, with 21 bases between. The CDR3 protein is CASSSRRAERDDQPQHF. The CDR3 region has the DNA TGTGCCAGCAGTTCTCGAAGGGCGGAGAGGGACGATCAGCCCCAGCATTTT.

This clonotype was seen more than once but under ten times. The chain couples TRBV5-1 to TRBJ2-7; tentatively, D is TRBD1 (6 bases). The germline V gene has CDR1 SGHRS and CDR2 YFSETQ. The CDR3 has 12 amino acids. Trimming shortened V by 0 bases and J by 9 bases, and 10 bases separated the two germline ends. CDR3 protein: CASSLETGPQYF. In nucleotides, the CDR3 is TGCGCCAGCAGCTTGGAGACAGGCCCGCAGTACTTC.

The table lists this clonotype with many counts. The chain is built from TRBV6-6 and TRBJ2-2, with 7 positions matching TRBD2. This CDR3 contains 16 residues. With V trimmed by 5 bases and J by 0 bases, 6 bases remained unmatched. Per the germline V gene, CDR1 is MNHNY and CDR2 is SVGAGI (reference sequence). The CDR3 loop reads CASSLLAGSNTGELFF. The DNA of the CDR3 is TGTGCCAGCAGTCTATTAGCGGGCTCGAACACCGGGGAGCTGTTTTTT.

The chain recombines TRBV5-5 with TRBJ1-5; no clear D. Per germline, CDR1 SGHKS and CDR2 YYEKEE (reference sequence). The V gene lost 6 bases and the J gene lost 0 bases, with 10 bases spanning the gap. CDR3 length: 14 residues. The DNA of the CDR3 is TGTGCCAGCAAGGAAGAGTATAGCAATCAGCCCCAGCATTTT. Amino acids: CASKEEYSNQPQHF.

This clonotype was detected a few times. The J gene is TRBJ2-7, the V gene TRBV6-5, with 10 positions matching TRBD2. The CDR3 runs 14 residues. The J segment lost 2 bases and the V segment lost 6 bases, leaving 4 bases of the junction unmatched. Germline assignment: CDR1 MNHEY and CDR2 SVGAGI. The chain's CDR3 is CASRRLAGTYEQYF. The CDR3, as DNA: TGTGCCAGCAGAAGACTAGCGGGTACCTACGAGCAGTACTTC.

CDR3 bases: TGCAGTGCTAGACCCCCGGGGGCGTGGCGGGGCAGCACAGATACGCAGTATTTT. It specifies CSARPPGAWRGSTDTQYF. The chain joins TRBV20-1 to TRBJ2-3; the D gene could be TRBD1 or TRBD2 (6 bases each). V lost 2 bases, J lost 0 bases, and 21 bases lay in between. The CDR3 runs 18 residues. Germline assignment: CDR1 DFQATT and CDR2 SNEGSKA (reference sequence).

Comments on this clonotype: Sequence at one end of the junction differs from germline and may be a read error. This sequence joins TRBV13 and TRBJ2-5; 9 bases align to TRBD1. The germline V gene has CDR1 PRHDT and CDR2 FYEKMQ (reference sequence). This CDR3 region has 14 residues. The DNA for the CDR3 is TGTGCCAGCAGCCGTAACAGGGGGCAAGCGACCCAGTACTTC. Translated: CASSRNRGQATQYF.

The rearrangement joins TRBV12-3 or TRBV12-4 to TRBJ2-1; no reliable D call. The CDR3 covers 15 residues. The V end lost 2 bases, the J end lost 3 bases, and 11 bases lay between the germline ends. CDR3 protein: CASSLRVAGYNEQFF. The CDR3 coding sequence is TGTGCCAGCAGTTTAAGGGTAGCCGGCTACAATGAGCAGTTCTTC.